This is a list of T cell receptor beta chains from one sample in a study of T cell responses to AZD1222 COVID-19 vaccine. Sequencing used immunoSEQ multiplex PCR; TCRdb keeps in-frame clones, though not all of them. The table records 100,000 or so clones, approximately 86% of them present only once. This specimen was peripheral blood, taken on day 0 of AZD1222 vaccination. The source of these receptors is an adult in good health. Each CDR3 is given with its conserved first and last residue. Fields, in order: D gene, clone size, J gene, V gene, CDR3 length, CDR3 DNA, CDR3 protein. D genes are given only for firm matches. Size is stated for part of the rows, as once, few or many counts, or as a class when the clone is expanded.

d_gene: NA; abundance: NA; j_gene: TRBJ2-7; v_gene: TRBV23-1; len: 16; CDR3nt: TGCGCCAGCAGTCGATACAGGGTCACGGGCTCCTACGAGCAGTACTTC; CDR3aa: CASSRYRVTGSYEQYF
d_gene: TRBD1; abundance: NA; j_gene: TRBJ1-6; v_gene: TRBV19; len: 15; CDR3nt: TGTGCCAGTAGTCAAAACGGACAGGCCAATTCACCCCTCCACTTT; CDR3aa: CASSQNGQANSPLHF
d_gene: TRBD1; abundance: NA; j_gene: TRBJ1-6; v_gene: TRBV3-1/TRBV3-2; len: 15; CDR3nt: TGTGCCAGCAGCTTTCGGACAGGGGAAGATTCACCCCTCCACTTT; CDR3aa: CASSFRTGEDSPLHF
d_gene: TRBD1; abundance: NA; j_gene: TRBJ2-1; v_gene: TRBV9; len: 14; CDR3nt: TGTGCCAGCAGCGAGACAGGGTGGGACAATGAGCAGTTCTTC; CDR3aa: CASSETGWDNEQFF
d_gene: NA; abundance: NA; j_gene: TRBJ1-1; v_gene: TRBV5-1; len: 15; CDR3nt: TGCGCCAGCAGCAGATCTGGGACGGGAACCACTGAAGCTTTCTTT; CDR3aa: CASSRSGTGTTEAFF
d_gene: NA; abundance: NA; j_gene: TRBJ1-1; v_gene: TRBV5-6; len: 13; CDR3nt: TGTGCCAGCAGCCGATGGGGTTGGACTGAAGCTTTCTTT; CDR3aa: CASSRWGWTEAFF
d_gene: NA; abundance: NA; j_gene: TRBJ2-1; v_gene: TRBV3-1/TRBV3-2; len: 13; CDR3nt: TGTGCCAGCAGCCACGAAACAGGGAATGAGCAGTTCTTC; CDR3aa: CASSHETGNEQFF
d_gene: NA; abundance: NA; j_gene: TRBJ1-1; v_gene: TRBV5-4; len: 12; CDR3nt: TGTGCCAGCAGCTTGGAGGGGTTTGAAGCTTTCTTT; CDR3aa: CASSLEGFEAFF
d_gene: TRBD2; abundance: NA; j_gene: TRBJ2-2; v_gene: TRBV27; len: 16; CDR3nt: TGTGCCAGCAGTTTAATACTAGCGGGGGGGCCCGGGGAGCTGTTTTTT; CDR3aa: CASSLILAGGPGELFF
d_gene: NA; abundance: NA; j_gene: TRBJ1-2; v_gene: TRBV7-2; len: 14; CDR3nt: TGTGCCAGCAGCCCGGGGACAATCAACTATGGCTACACCTTC; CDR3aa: CASSPGTINYGYTF
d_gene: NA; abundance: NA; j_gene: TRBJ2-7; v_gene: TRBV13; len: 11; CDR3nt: TGTGCCAGCAGTTGGGCCAACGAGCAGTACTTC; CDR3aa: CASSWANEQYF
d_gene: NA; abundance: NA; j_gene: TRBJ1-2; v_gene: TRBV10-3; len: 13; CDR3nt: TGTGCCATCGGTGCAGGAGGTAACTATGGCTACACCTTC; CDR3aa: CAIGAGGNYGYTF
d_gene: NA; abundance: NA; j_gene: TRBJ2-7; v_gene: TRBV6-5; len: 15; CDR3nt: TGTGCCAGCAGTTACTCCCGGGACGGTACCTACGAGCAGTACTTC; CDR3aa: CASSYSRDGTYEQYF
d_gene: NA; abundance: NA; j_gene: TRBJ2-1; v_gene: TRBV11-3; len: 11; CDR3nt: TGTGCCAGCAGCTTACTATATGAGCAGTTCTTC; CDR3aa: CASSLLYEQFF
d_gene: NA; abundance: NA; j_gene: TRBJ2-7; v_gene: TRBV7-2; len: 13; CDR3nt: TGTGCCAGCAGCTTAGGGACGGAGTACGAGCAGTACTTC; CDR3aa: CASSLGTEYEQYF
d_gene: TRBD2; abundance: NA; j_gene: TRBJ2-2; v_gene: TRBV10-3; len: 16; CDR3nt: TGTGCCATCACTGTGACTAGCGGGAGGGGCGCCGGGGAGCTGTTTTTT; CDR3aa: CAITVTSGRGAGELFF
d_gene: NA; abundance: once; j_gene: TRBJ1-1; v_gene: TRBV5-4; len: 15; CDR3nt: TGTGCCAGCAGCTTGGTGGCAGCGACTAGGACTGAAGCTTTCTTT; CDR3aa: CASSLVAATRTEAFF
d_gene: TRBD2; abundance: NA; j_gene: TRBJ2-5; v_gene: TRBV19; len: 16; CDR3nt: TGTGCCAGTAGTACCTCCGGGACTAGCGGTGTGGAGACCCAGTACTTC; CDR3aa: CASSTSGTSGVETQYF
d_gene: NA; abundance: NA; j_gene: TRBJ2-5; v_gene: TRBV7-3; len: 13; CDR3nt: TGTGCCAGCAGCCGGAGCCCCCGTGAGACCCAGTACTTC; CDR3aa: CASSRSPRETQYF
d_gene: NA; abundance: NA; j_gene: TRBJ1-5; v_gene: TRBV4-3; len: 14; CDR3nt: TGCGCCAGCAGCCAAGTCTCGGGGAATCAGCCCCAGCATTTT; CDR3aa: CASSQVSGNQPQHF
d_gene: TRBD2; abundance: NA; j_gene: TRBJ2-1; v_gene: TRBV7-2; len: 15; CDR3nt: TGTGCCAGCAGCTTAGTAGCGGGGGGTATGAATGAGCAGTTCTTC; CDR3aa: CASSLVAGGMNEQFF
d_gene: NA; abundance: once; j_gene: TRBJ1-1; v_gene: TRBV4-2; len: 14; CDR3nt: TGTGCCAGCTCGGGGCCGGGCGACAGTTCTGAAGCTTTCTTT; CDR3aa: CASSGPGDSSEAFF
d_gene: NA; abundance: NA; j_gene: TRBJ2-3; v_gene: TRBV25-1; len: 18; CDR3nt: TGTGCCAGCAGTGAATCGACCTTGAGAAGCGGTGGTGAAGATACGCAGTATTTT; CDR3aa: CASSESTLRSGGEDTQYF